This TCR beta chain was identified in a study of early stage breast cancer tumors. The study, taken as a whole, reports: Commonly generated sequences made up most enriched TCRB sequences shared between patients. Bulk DNA sequencing of unsorted cells missed chain pairing and markers.

A word on this clone: What it binds is not known.

Profiled with immunoSEQ multiplex PCR; TCRdb holds only in-frame clones, not every one. This table has more than 55,000 clones, over 60% appearing once. Trimming stripped 2 bases from V and 4 bases from J, with 13 bases between. Germline-derived CDR1 and CDR2 are SGHDT and YYEEEE. The CDR3 has 14 amino acids. The receptor's source is a young adult with breast cancer. The sequenced material came from blood. The chain is built from TRBV5-6 and TRBJ2-7, with unresolved D. CDR3 nucleotide sequence: TGTGCCAGCAGCTTAGGACCCGGTGGTTACGAGCAGTACTTC. Its translation: CASSLGPGGYEQYF.